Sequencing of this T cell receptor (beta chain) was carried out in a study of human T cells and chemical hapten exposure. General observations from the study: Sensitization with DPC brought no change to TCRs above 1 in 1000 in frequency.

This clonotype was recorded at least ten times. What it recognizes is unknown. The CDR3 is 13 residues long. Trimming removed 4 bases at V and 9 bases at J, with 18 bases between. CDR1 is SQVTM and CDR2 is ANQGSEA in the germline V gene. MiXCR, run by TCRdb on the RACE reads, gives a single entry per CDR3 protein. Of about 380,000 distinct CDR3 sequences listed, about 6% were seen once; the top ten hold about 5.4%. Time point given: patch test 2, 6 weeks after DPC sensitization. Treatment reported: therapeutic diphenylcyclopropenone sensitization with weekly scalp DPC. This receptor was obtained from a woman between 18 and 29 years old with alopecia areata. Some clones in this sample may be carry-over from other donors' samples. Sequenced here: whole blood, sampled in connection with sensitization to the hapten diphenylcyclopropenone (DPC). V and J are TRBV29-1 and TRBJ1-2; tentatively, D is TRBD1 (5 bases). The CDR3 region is CSVVVQLGLSYTF. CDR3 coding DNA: TGCAGCGTTGTGGTGCAGCTGGGGCTTAGCTACACCTTC.